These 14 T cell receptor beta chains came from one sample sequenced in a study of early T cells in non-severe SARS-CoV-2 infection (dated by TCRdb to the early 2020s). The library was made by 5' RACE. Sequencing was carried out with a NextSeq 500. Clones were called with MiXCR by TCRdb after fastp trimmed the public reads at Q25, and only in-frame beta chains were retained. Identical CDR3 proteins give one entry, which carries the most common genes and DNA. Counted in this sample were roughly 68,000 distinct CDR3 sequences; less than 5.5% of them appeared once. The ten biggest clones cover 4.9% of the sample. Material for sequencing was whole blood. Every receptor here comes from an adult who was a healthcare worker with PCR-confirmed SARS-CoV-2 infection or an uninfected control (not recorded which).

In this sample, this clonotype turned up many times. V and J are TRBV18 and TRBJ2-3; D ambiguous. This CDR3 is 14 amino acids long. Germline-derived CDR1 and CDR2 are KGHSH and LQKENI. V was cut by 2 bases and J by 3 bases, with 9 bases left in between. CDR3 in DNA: TGTGCCAGCTCACCAGCACTGACGACAGATACGCAGTATTTT. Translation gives CASSPALTTDTQYF.

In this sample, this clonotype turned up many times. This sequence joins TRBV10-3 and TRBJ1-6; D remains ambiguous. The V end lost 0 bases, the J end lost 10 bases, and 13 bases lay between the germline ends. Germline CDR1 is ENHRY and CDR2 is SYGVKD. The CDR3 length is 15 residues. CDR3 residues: CAISESPPTGSPLHF. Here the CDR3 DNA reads TGTGCCATCAGTGAGTCGCCTCCGACCGGGTCACCCCTCCACTTT.

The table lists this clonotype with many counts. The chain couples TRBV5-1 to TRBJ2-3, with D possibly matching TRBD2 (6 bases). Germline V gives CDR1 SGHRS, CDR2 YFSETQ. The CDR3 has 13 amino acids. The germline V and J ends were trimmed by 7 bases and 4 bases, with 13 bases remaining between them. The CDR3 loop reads CASAGTGADTQYF. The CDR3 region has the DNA TGCGCCAGCGCAGGGACGGGGGCAGATACGCAGTATTTT.

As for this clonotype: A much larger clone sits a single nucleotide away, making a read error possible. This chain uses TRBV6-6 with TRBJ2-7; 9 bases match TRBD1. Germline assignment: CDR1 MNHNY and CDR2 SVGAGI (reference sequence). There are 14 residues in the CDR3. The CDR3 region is CVSRNEQGAGEQYF. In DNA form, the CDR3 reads TGTGTCAGCAGAAATGAACAGGGGGCGGGCGAGCAGTACTTC.

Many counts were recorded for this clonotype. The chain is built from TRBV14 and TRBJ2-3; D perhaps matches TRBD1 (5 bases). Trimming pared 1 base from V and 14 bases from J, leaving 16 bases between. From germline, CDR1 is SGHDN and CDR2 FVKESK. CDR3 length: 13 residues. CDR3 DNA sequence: TGTGCCAGCAGCCAAGCCCGACAGAGCTCCCTGTATTTT. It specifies CASSQARQSSLYF. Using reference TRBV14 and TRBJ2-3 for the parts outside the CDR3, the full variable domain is EAGVTQFPSHSVIEKGQTVTLRCDPISGHDNLYWYRRVMGKEIKFLLHFVKESKQDESGMPNNRFLAERTGGTYSTLKVQPAELEDSGVYFCASSQARQSSLYFGPGTRLTVL.

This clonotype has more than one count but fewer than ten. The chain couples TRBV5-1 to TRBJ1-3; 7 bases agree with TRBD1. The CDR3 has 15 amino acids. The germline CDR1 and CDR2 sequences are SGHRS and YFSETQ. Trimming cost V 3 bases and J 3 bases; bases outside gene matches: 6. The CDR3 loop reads CASSSLGGLGNTIYF. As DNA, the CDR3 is TGCGCCAGCAGCTCCCTAGGGGGCCTTGGAAACACCATATATTTT.

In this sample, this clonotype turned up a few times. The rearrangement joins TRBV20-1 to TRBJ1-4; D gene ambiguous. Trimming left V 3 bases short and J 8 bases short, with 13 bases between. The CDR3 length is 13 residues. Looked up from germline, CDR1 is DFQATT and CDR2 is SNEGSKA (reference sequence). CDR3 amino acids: CSARKGIREKLFF. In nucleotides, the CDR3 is TGCAGTGCTAGGAAGGGAATACGGGAAAAACTGTTTTTT.

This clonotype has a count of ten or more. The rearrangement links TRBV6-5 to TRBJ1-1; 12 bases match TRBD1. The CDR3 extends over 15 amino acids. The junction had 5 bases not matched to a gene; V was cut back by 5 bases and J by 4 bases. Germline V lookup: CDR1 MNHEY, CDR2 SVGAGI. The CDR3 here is CASSKGQGASTEAFF. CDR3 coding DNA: TGTGCCAGCAGTAAGGGACAGGGGGCGAGCACTGAAGCTTTCTTT.

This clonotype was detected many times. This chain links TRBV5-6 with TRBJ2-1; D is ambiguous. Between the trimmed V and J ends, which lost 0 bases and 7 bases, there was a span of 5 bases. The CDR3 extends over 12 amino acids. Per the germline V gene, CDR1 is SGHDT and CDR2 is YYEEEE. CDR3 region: CASSLASNEQFF. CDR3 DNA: TGTGCCAGCAGCTTGGCCTCAAATGAGCAGTTCTTC. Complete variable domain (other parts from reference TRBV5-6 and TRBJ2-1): DAGVTQSPTHLIKTRGQQVTLRCSPKSGHDTVSWYQQALGQGPQFIFQYYEEEERQRGNFPDRFSGHQFPNYSSELNVNALLLGDSALYLCASSLASNEQFFGPGTRLTVL.

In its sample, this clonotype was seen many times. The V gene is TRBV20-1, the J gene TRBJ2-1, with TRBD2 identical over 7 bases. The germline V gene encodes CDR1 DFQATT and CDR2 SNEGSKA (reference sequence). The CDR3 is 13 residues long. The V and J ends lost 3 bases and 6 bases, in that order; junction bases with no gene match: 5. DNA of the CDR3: TGCAGTGCTAGGAGGGAGGGGCTCAATGAGCAGTTCTTC. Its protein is CSARREGLNEQFF.

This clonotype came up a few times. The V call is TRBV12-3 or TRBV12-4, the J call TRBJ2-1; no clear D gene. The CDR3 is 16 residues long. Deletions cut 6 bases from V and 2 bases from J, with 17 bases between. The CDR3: CASSPYLIVPYNEQFF. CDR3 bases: TGTGCCAGCAGCCCCTACCTCATAGTTCCCTACAATGAGCAGTTCTTC.

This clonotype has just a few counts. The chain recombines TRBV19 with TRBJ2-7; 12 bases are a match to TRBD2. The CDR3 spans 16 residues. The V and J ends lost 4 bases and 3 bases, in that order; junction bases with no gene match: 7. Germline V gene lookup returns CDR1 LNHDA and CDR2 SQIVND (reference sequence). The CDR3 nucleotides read TGTGCCAGTAGTACACCGCCGGGACTAGCGGGCTACGAGCAGTACTTC. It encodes CASSTPPGLAGYEQYF.

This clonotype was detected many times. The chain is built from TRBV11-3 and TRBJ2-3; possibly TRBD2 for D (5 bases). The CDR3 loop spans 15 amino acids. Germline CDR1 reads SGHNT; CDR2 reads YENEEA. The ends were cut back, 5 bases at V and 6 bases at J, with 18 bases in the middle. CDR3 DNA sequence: TGTGCCAGCAGCGTAGCGCGTACCCCTTTGGATACGCAGTATTTT. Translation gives CASSVARTPLDTQYF.

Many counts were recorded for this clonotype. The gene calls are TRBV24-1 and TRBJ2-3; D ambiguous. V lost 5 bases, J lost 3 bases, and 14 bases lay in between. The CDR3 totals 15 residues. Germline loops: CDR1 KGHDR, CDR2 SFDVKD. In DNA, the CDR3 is TGTGCCACCAGTGGGGCTTCTAGTCTGACAGATACGCAGTATTTT. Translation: CATSGASSLTDTQYF.